This TCR beta chain was sequenced in a study of blood T cell repertoires in COVID-19. This CDR3 is built from 13 residues. CDR1 and CDR2 (germline): SGHNT, YYREEE (reference sequence). V shed 0 bases and J shed 5 bases, with 6 bases lying between them. Only in-frame clones appear in the TCRdb table, and some are missing; sequencing was by immunoSEQ multiplex PCR. The table includes over 75,000 clones, about 90% detected once. Patients at the Seattle site were enrolled during active infection and followed longitudinally. The sample taken for sequencing was peripheral blood. The receptor was derived from a man between 45 and 60 years old with COVID-19, enrolled during active disease. The chain couples TRBV5-4 to TRBJ2-1, with D perhaps matching TRBD1 (5 bases). The CDR3 DNA is TGTGCCAGCAGCTTGGACAGGAACAATGAGCAGTTCTTC. Encoded protein: CASSLDRNNEQFF.